Included here is one T cell receptor (beta chain) sequence, with context. The data are from a study of shared clonotypes between healthy human individuals. Germline V gene data show CDR1 as SGHTA and CDR2 as FQGNSA. This CDR3 region has 16 residues. V gave up 2 bases and J gave up 3 bases, with 17 bases separating them. Sequencing used immunoSEQ multiplex PCR; TCRdb keeps in-frame clones, though not all of them. This table holds 2.3 million or so clones, 90% to 95% found once. This sequence originates from a man aged 18 to 29 in good health. Some clones in this sample may be carry-over from other donors' samples. Sequenced material: naive CD4+ T cells from PBMCs. Subset given: CD45RA+ positively selected. This chain connects TRBV7-2 to TRBJ2-7; D unclear. This chain's CDR3 is CASSLRAGAPHYEQYF. The CDR3 bases are TGTGCCAGCAGCTTAAGGGCCGGCGCTCCCCACTACGAGCAGTACTTC.